A selection of T cell receptor beta chains follows, all from one sample in a study of shared clonotypes between healthy human individuals. Only in-frame clones appear in the TCRdb table, and some are missing; sequencing was by immunoSEQ multiplex PCR. The table lists some 1,400,000 clones, approximately 97% of them singletons, with over 1% in the top ten. The sequenced sample was naive CD4+ T cells sorted from blood. These receptors were taken from a man between 25 and 39 years old in good health. Each CDR3 is given with its conserved first and last residue. A D gene is named only where the DNA matches it firmly. Part of the rows lack a size; the others show once, few, many or a class for expanded clones.

CASSLVGVTGELFF,TGTGCCAGCAGCTTAGTGGGTGTCACCGGGGAGCTGTTTTTT,once,TRBV13,TRBJ2-2,-
CASSLGLAGTDTQYF,TGCGCCAGCAGCTTGGGACTAGCGGGGACAGATACGCAGTATTTT,-,TRBV5-1,TRBJ2-3,TRBD2
CASSANGGAYNEQFF,TGTGCCAGCAGTGCAAACGGAGGGGCCTACAATGAGCAGTTCTTC,-,TRBV2,TRBJ2-1,-
CASSIRQVTYEQYF,TGTGCCAGCAGCATCCGACAGGTTACCTACGAGCAGTACTTC,-,TRBV7-2,TRBJ2-7,-
CAISVRDMNTEAFF,TGTGCCATCAGTGTAAGGGATATGAACACTGAAGCTTTCTTT,once,TRBV10-3,TRBJ1-1,-
CALARTDNNEQFF,TGTGCCTTAGCAAGGACAGATAACAATGAGCAGTTCTTC,-,TRBV10-3,TRBJ2-1,-
CASSGPRAFSEQYF,TGCGCCAGCAGTGGCCCCAGGGCCTTCAGCGAGCAGTACTTC,-,TRBV10-1,TRBJ2-7,-
CASIQDRASNYGYTF,TGTGCCAGCATCCAGGACAGGGCTTCTAACTATGGCTACACCTTC,-,TRBV2,TRBJ1-2,TRBD1
CAISSGHYSNQPQHF,TGTGCCATCTCTTCGGGACACTATAGCAATCAGCCCCAGCATTTT,-,TRBV6-5,TRBJ1-5,-
CGMRGASGNTIYF,TGCGGGATGAGGGGGGCCTCTGGAAACACCATATATTTT,-,TRBV29-1,TRBJ1-3,-
CASRPATGVEQYF,TGTGCCAGCAGACCAGCGACAGGGGTCGAGCAGTACTTC,-,TRBV27,TRBJ2-7,TRBD1
CASSQGDLLPGTEAFF,TGTGCCAGCAGCCAGGGGGACCTTCTCCCCGGCACTGAAGCTTTCTTT,-,TRBV11-3,TRBJ1-1,TRBD1
CASISYRGGILSF,TGTGCCAGCATCTCCTATAGGGGGGGGATCCTTTCTTTC,-,TRBV7-2,TRBJ2-7,-
CASSTDQGQAYF,TGTGCCAGCAGTACTGATCAGGGACAGGCCTACTTC,-,TRBV27,TRBJ2-7,TRBD1
CASSPNGGSSYGYTF,TGTGCCAGCAGCCCTAACGGGGGCTCTAGTTATGGCTACACCTTC,-,TRBV7-3,TRBJ1-2,-
CASSLHSGDTQYF,TGTGCCAGCAGCTTGCACTCCGGGGATACGCAGTATTTT,-,TRBV5-5,TRBJ2-3,-
CASSDGHSNQPQHF,TGTGCCAGCAGTGATGGTCATAGCAATCAGCCCCAGCATTTT,-,TRBV2,TRBJ1-5,-
CASSVGGVNEQFF,TGTGCCAGCAGCGTAGGGGGAGTGAATGAGCAGTTCTTC,once,TRBV9,TRBJ2-1,-
CASSLGLDQPQHF,TGTGCCAGCAGCTTGGGACTCGATCAGCCCCAGCATTTT,-,TRBV5-4,TRBJ1-5,-
CASSPPGGNYGYTF,TGCGCCAGCAGCCCTCCAGGAGGGAACTATGGCTACACCTTC,-,TRBV4-1,TRBJ1-2,-